This T cell receptor (beta chain) was retrieved from a study of blood T cell repertoires in COVID-19. Some clones are missing from TCRdb's copy, which holds only in-frame ones; the method was immunoSEQ multiplex PCR. The repertoire holds about 370,000 clones, with around 92% as singletons. The CDR3 is 15 amino acids. Germline CDR1 and CDR2: LNHDA and SQIVND (reference sequence). V was cut by 3 bases and J by 0 bases, with 9 bases left in between. This TCR derives from a woman in her thirties with COVID-19, enrolled during active disease. V is TRBV19 and J is TRBJ1-3, with D unclear. The material sequenced was peripheral blood. The CDR3 spells CASSIVGGSGNTIYF. CDR3 nucleotide sequence: TGTGCCAGTAGTATTGTCGGCGGCTCTGGAAACACCATATATTTT. Combining the CDR3 with reference TRBV19 and TRBJ1-3 gives the whole variable domain DGGITQSPKYLFRKEGQNVTLSCEQNLNHDAMYWYRQDPGQGLRLIYYSQIVNDFQKGDIAEGYSVSREKKESFPLTVTSAQKNPTAFYLCASSIVGGSGNTIYFGEGSWLTVV.